This T cell receptor beta chain was sequenced during a study of blood T cell repertoires in COVID-19. The CDR3 totals 14 residues. With V trimmed by 8 bases and J by 6 bases, 7 bases remained unmatched. Germline loops: CDR1 LNHDA, CDR2 SQIVND (reference sequence). Sequenced by immunoSEQ multiplex PCR; TCRdb stores in-frame clones only, minus some. Among about 120,000 clones, approximately 83% were seen once, and the ten largest hold 4.5%. Sequenced input: peripheral blood. This clonotype was sampled from a woman aged 70-85 years with acute or convalescent COVID-19. The V and J genes are TRBV19 and TRBJ1-6; TRBD1 agrees at 7 bases. The CDR3 nucleotides are TGTGCCAGTTCAACCGGGACAGCTAATTCACCCCTCCACTTT. Translated, it gives CASSTGTANSPLHF.